Shown below are 11 T cell receptor beta chains from a single sample sequenced in a study of cytomegalovirus exposure and HLA in healthy donors. Measured with immunoSEQ multiplex PCR; TCRdb has only the in-frame clones, and not every one. The table has 120,000 or so clones, 70% to 90% seen once. Material: PBMCs. The receptors shown here come from a woman aged 25 to 45 in good health and CMV-seronegative.

This chain's CDR3 is CASSLGLAGQETQYF. CDR3 nucleotides: TGTGCCAGCAGCTTAGGGCTAGCGGGGCAAGAGACCCAGTACTTC. This chain connects TRBV7-6 to TRBJ2-5, with 9 bases aligning to TRBD2. J was trimmed by 2 bases and V by 1 base; bases with no gene match: 2. This CDR3 is 15 amino acids long. Germline CDR1 is SGHVS and CDR2 is FNYEAQ.

The sample holds one count of this clone. Other DNA sequences from this sample encode an identical CDR3 as well. The chain carries TRBV5-1 and TRBJ1-2; D ambiguous. Per the germline V gene, CDR1 is SGHRS and CDR2 is YFSETQ. With 0 bases removed from V and 8 bases from J, the gap between germline ends came to 8 bases. The CDR3 consists of 12 residues. The CDR3 coding sequence is TGCGCCAGCAGCTTGGCCCCAGGCGGCTACACCTTC. Its translation is CASSLAPGGYTF.

The chain is built from TRBV14 and TRBJ2-4, with 8 bases matching TRBD2. The V gene's germline CDR1 is SGHDN and CDR2 FVKESK. This CDR3 spans 15 amino acids. Trimming removed 4 bases from V and 6 bases from J; junction bases left unmatched: 8. The CDR3 loop is CASSPTGRAGNIQYF. The CDR3 region has the DNA TGTGCCAGCAGCCCAACCGGGAGGGCGGGAAACATTCAGTACTTC. Filled out from reference TRBV14 and TRBJ2-4, the complete variable domain reads EAGVTQFPSHSVIEKGQTVTLRCDPISGHDNLYWYRRVMGKEIKFLLHFVKESKQDESGMPNNRFLAERTGGTYSTLKVQPAELEDSGVYFCASSPTGRAGNIQYFGAGTRLSVL.

The chain couples TRBV4-1 to TRBJ1-5, with 10 nucleotides matching TRBD1. Unmatched junction bases numbered 4, after V lost 6 bases and J lost 2 bases. Germline CDR1 is MGHRA and CDR2 is YSYEKL. The length of the CDR3 is 15 residues. DNA for the CDR3: TGCGCCAGCAGGGGGACAGGGGAGGGCAATCAGCCCCAGCATTTT. It is translated as CASRGTGEGNQPQHF.

The DNA of the CDR3 is TGTGCCACCAGCAGAGATGCGCAGACATTGGATGAGCAGTTCTTC. Amino acid sequence: CATSRDAQTLDEQFF. The chain has TRBV15 and TRBJ2-1; D gene uncertain. The germline V gene has CDR1 LNHNV and CDR2 YYDKDF (reference sequence). The V and J ends lost 0 bases and 8 bases respectively, with 14 bases between them. The CDR3 is 15 residues long.

The chain recombines TRBV2 with TRBJ1-6, with 8 bases lining up with TRBD1. Germline V gene data show CDR1 as SNHLY and CDR2 as FYNNEI. V gave up 7 bases and J gave up 0 bases; unmatched junction bases: 8. This CDR3 is 17 amino acids long. The CDR3 sequence: CASTPDRASSYNSPLHF. DNA of the CDR3: TGTGCCAGCACCCCGGACAGGGCCAGCTCCTATAATTCACCCCTCCACTTT.

CDR3 residues: CASSLRVTGELFF. The CDR3 DNA follows: TGTGCCAGCAGCTTGAGGGTTACCGGGGAGCTGTTTTTT. The chain carries TRBV7-9 and TRBJ2-2; D is possibly TRBD2 (5 bases). The CDR3 loop spans 13 amino acids. V lost 3 bases, J lost 5 bases, and 7 bases lay in between. The germline V gene encodes CDR1 SEHNR and CDR2 FQNEAQ (reference sequence).

The DNA for the CDR3 is TGTGCCAGCAGTTATCAGGGTGATTCGAACACTGAAGCTTTCTTT. Protein product: CASSYQGDSNTEAFF. J is TRBJ1-1 and V is TRBV6-5; possibly TRBD1 for D (5 bases). Germline assignment: CDR1 MNHEY and CDR2 SVGAGI. The CDR3 is made up of 15 amino acids. V lost 3 bases, J lost 1 base, and 12 bases lay in between.

The gene calls are TRBV27 and TRBJ2-5; TRBD2 agrees at 13 bases. The CDR3 runs 18 residues. V was clipped by 3 bases and J by 2 bases; unmatched bases: 9. CDR1 MNHEY and CDR2 SMNVEV come from the germline V gene (reference sequence). CDR3 DNA sequence: TGTGCCAGCAGTTTGCACGCGGGACTAGCGGGGTTTCAAGAGACCCAGTACTTC. It codes for CASSLHAGLAGFQETQYF.

The gene calls are TRBV2 and TRBJ2-2; 8 positions agree with TRBD2. Germline CDR1 reads SNHLY; CDR2 reads FYNNEI. The junction had 10 bases not matched to a gene; V was cut back by 6 bases and J by 4 bases. This CDR3 comprises 16 residues. The CDR3 nucleotides read TGTGCCAGCAGGGAACGACTAGCGACGAGCACCGGGGAGCTGTTTTTT. Translated, it gives CASRERLATSTGELFF. Variable domain in full (rest from reference TRBV2 and TRBJ2-2): EPEVTQTPSHQVTQMGQEVILRCVPISNHLYFYWYRQILGQKVEFLVSFYNNEISEKSEIFDDQFSVERPDGSNFTLKIRSTKLEDSAMYFCASRERLATSTGELFFGEGSRLTVL.

The V call is TRBV6-1, the J call TRBJ1-5, with D tentatively TRBD1 (5 bases). The V end lost 2 bases, the J end lost 6 bases, and 14 bases lay between the germline ends. The germline V gene encodes CDR1 MNHNS and CDR2 SASEGT. The length of the CDR3 is 15 residues. The CDR3 reads CASSERAGRPQPQHF. The CDR3 bases are TGTGCCAGCAGTGAACGGGCAGGGAGGCCTCAGCCCCAGCATTTT.